This entry is about one T cell receptor beta chain. Its specific antigen is unknown. One base away there is no much larger clone; base qualities are not given. Libraries were prepared through emulsion pairing. Unpaired genes were suppressed by a second nested PCR containing blocking oligos, after which a third nested PCR added Illumina adaptors and barcodes. Each emulsion RT-PCR master mix held roughly 4,500-270,000 T cells and included C-region, Stepout and V-region primers. Emulsions were generated with the Micellula Emulsion and Purification Kit, and RT-PCR used Qiagen OneStep RT-PCR reagents. The pooled libraries were sequenced on an Illumina MiSeq using paired-end 2 x 250 reads. In the authors' own workflow: In Galaxy, read pairs were joined and then clipped at the engineered overlap into separate alpha and beta files, and any unclipped reads were discarded. Alpha-beta pairs were assigned using CompleteTCR, a MiTCR-based pipeline in which chains sharing read cluster identifiers are linked by an R script. TCR sequences seen only once, which were about 1-3.3%, were removed as potential sequencing errors. TCRdb itself trimmed the public reads at Q25 with fastp, ran MiXCR and retained productive beta chains. Every distinct CDR3 protein forms one entry, paired with its most common genes and DNA. These V and J calls originate from TCRdb's pipeline instead of the authors' own analysis. Counted in this sample were about 40,000 distinct CDR3 sequences; less than 55% of them appeared once. Jointly, the top ten make up approximately 60% of the sample.

This sample is drawn from a study of T cell repertoires in breast cancer (dated by TCRdb to the mid-2010s). Notes on the research overall: Tumors, lymph nodes and peripheral blood lymphocytes from breast cancer patients were profiled in the study, along with peripheral blood from healthy control donors. The majority of the 21 patient tumors analyzed for shared TCRs were ER+/PR+. Nine healthy donors, of an age range similar to that of the patients, were included as controls. On average, sequencing produced roughly 500,000 sequences per sample, which came to about 9.4 reads per input cell. The study reasoned that TCRs shared between breast cancer patients would target shared antigens, given breast cancer's low mutational burden and rare common mutations. Tumors and tumor-involved lymph nodes were minced, digested with Liberase and DNase, and then passed through 70-um and 40-um filters. Blood samples were separated by Ficoll, whereas tumor-free lymph nodes were processed without any enzymatic digestion. What the research found in general, with its limitations: Emulsion RT-PCR was considered qualitative rather than quantitative, because transcript abundance and primer differences skewed the recovery of clones. Approximately 17 TCR pairs were shared across seven or more patient tumors and rarely found in control blood, suggesting possible tumor specificity. Shared TCRs were encoded by various nucleotide sequences, which suggests selection and expansion based on antigen. Genuine antitumor clones may have been missed because singleton TCRs were discarded and only part of each tumor was sampled. Compared with tumor-free nodes, tumor-involved sentinel lymph nodes shared about fourfold more TCRs with matched tumor repertoires (about 8.3% versus 1.9%). TRBV7 predominated among shared TCRs, which may reflect tumor recognition or a mispriming bias from eight TRBV7 primers.

Trimming leaves V shorter by 5 bases and J shorter by 5 bases, with the junction holding 3 bases beyond the gene matches. CDR1 and CDR2 (LNHDA, SQIVND) derive from the germline V gene (reference sequence). The CDR3 holds 13 amino acids from the cysteine to the phenylalanine. Just CDR3 DNA is preserved here, 39 bases in frame from base 1. The study used an expanded emulsion RT-PCR method with primers for all TCR V genes to analyze paired alpha-beta TCRs of CD8+ T cells. CD8+ T cells were isolated with a CD8 positive selection kit and were then incubated overnight in around 9.2 IU/mL IL-2 prior to emulsion RT-PCR.

The receptor chain draws on TRBV19 and TRBJ1-5, with 7 bases in between that match TRBD1. The origin of this receptor is a pool of human donors with breast cancer or a healthy control (not recorded which). The sequenced sample consisted of CD8+ T cells. The DNA reads TGTGCCAGTAGTGGACAGGTGTATCAGCCCCAGCATTTT. Translation gives CASSGQVYQPQHF. With all but the CDR3 taken from the reference TRBV19 and TRBJ1-5 genes, the full variable domain is: DGGITQSPKYLFRKEGQNVTLSCEQNLNHDAMYWYRQDPGQGLRLIYYSQIVNDFQKGDIAEGYSVSREKKESFPLTVTSAQKNPTAFYLCASSGQVYQPQHFGDGTRLSIL.